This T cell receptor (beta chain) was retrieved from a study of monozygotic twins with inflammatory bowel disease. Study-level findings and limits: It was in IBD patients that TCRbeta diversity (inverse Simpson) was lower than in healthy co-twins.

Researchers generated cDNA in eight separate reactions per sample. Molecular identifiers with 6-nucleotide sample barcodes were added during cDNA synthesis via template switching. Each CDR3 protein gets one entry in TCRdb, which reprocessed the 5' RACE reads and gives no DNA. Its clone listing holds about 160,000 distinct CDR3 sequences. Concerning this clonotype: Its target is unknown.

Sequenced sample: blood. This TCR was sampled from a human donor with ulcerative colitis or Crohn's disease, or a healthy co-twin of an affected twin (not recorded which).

CDR3 residues: CSARTGGTDTQYF. The genes are TRBV20-1 and TRBJ2-3; without DNA, the TCRdb call of TRBD1 cannot be checked. CDR1 is DFQATT and CDR2 is SNEGSKA in the germline V gene (reference sequence). The CDR3 runs 13 residues.